The sequence of this T cell receptor (beta chain) was determined in a study of monozygotic twins with inflammatory bowel disease. Whole-study findings and limits: Telling different T cell subtypes apart from each other was not possible. IBD patients carried less diverse TCRbeta repertoires (inverse Simpson) than healthy co-twins. Among patients, repertoires may have gained variability from differing immunosuppressive treatments. Support was lacking for any single strong IBD-associated signal or clonotype.

TCRdb re-called the 5' RACE reads and gives one entry per CDR3 protein, without DNA. This sample's table has about 99,000 distinct CDR3 sequences. Germline V gives CDR1 MGHRA, CDR2 YSYEKL. This CDR3 comprises 17 residues. Note on this clonotype: Its antigen is not known.

This chain joins TRBV4-1 and TRBJ2-1; TCRdb calls TRBD2, which cannot be checked without DNA. The clonotype was recovered from a human donor with ulcerative colitis or Crohn's disease, or a healthy co-twin of an affected twin (not recorded which). The sample comprised blood. The CDR3 loop is CASSQAEPGGFGNEQFF.